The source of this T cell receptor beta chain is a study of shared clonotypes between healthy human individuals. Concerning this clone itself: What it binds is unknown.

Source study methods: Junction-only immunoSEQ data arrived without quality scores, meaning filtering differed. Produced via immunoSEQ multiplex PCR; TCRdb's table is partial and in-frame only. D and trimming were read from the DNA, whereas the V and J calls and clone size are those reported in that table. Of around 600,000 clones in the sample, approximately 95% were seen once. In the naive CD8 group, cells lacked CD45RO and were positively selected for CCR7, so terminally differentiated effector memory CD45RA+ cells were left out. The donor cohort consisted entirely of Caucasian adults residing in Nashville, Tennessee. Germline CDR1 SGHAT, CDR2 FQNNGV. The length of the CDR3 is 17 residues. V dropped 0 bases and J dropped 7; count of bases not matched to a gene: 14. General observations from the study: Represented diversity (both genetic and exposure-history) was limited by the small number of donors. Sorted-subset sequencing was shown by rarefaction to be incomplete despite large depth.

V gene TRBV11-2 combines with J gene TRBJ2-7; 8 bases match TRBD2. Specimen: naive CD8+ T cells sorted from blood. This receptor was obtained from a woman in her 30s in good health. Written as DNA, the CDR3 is TGTGCCAGCAGCTTAGATCCAGCGGGAGACATAACCTGGGAGCAGTACTTC. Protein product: CASSLDPAGDITWEQYF.